This TCR beta chain was observed in a study of T cell repertoires in aging, cancer and after chemotherapy. The sample holds a few counts of this clonotype. This CDR3 region has 16 residues. CDR1 is DFQATT, CDR2 SNEGSKA, per germline (reference sequence). V lost 4 bases and J lost 4, with 23 bases in between. Rearranged V-D-J TRB sequences were amplified with a mixed TRB-A/B primer pool. TCRdb passed the multiplex PCR reads through MiXCR, listing each CDR3 protein once. The sample holds around 5,000 distinct CDR3 sequences, 25% to 40% seen once. TCR beta rearrangements were amplified from peripheral blood genomic DNA.

The sample taken for sequencing was blood. The receptor was isolated from a human donor with a blood cancer. The donor label of this sample is uncertain. The gene calls are TRBV20-1 and TRBJ2-7; a weak D match, TRBD1 (5 bases). The DNA of the CDR3 is TGCAGTGCTACTCCCAGGGCGGCGCACACCATATACGAGCAGTACTTC. This translates into CSATPRAAHTIYEQYF.